The 23 T cell receptor beta chains reported below all come from one sample, sequenced in a study of CD8 T cells in Susac syndrome. The authors reverse transcribed about 0.45 to 1 ug RNA with random hexamers. TCRdb processed the immunoSEQ multiplex PCR reads anew with MiXCR; each CDR3 protein has one entry. The sample lists approximately 190,000 distinct CDR3 sequences, nearly 95% occurring once. The sequencing sample was made of CD4+ T cells from PBMCs. These receptor sequences come from a human donor with multiple sclerosis.

This chain uses TRBV18 with TRBJ1-5; TRBD1 matches 7 bases. V shed 6 bases, J shed 5 bases, and the junction held 10 bases outside the gene matches. Per the germline V gene, CDR1 is KGHSH and CDR2 is LQKENI. The CDR3 loop spans 15 amino acids. In DNA, the CDR3 is TGTGCCAGCTCCCTGACAGGGATTGGGGATCAGCCCCAGCATTTT. It codes for CASSLTGIGDQPQHF. The variable domain in full, with the rest retrieved from reference TRBV18 and TRBJ1-5, is NAGVMQNPRHLVRRRGQEARLRCSPMKGHSHVYWYRQLPEEGLKFMVYLQKENIIDESGMPKERFSAEFPKEGPSILRIQQVVRGDSAAYFCASSLTGIGDQPQHFGDGTRLSIL.

The chain recombines TRBV12-3 or TRBV12-4 with TRBJ2-2, with TRBD1 identical over 8 bases. The V segment lost 1 base and the J segment 5 bases; nucleotides outside the gene matches: 3. The CDR3 covers 15 residues. CDR3 amino acids: CASSLGQGPTGELFF. For the CDR3, the DNA is TGTGCCAGCAGTTTAGGACAGGGGCCTACCGGGGAGCTGTTTTTT.

The chain combines TRBV7-9 with TRBJ1-2, with D perhaps matching TRBD1 (6 bases). The V and J ends lost 3 bases and 4 bases respectively, with 18 bases between them. Per germline, CDR1 SEHNR and CDR2 FQNEAQ (reference sequence). The CDR3 loop spans 16 amino acids. The CDR3 loop reads CASSFPNDRMGYGYTF. In DNA form, the CDR3 reads TGTGCCAGCAGCTTCCCAAACGACAGGATGGGCTATGGCTACACCTTC.

The chain links TRBV5-4 to TRBJ2-7, with 9 bases identical to TRBD1. The germline CDR1 and CDR2 sequences are SGHNT and YYREEE (reference sequence). After removal of 1 base from V and 2 bases from J, the junction contained 4 bases not matched to a gene. The CDR3 consists of 15 residues. DNA for the CDR3: TGTGCCAGCAGCTTGCCCGGACAGGGGACCTACGAGCAGTACTTC. This gives the protein CASSLPGQGTYEQYF.

This chain uses TRBV12-3 or TRBV12-4 with TRBJ1-5; D is unresolved. V was clipped by 1 base and J by 2 bases, with 9 bases between them. CDR3 length equals 15 residues. This CDR3 reads CASSLVREGNQPQHF. CDR3 nucleotides: TGTGCCAGCAGTTTAGTTAGGGAGGGCAATCAGCCCCAGCATTTT.

The chain joins TRBV24-1 to TRBJ2-3, with unresolved D. CDR1 is KGHDR, CDR2 SFDVKD, per germline. This CDR3 is 14 amino acids long. V was cut by 2 bases and J by 5 bases, with 10 bases left in between. The CDR3 reads CATSDYRRGDTQYF. CDR3 nucleotide sequence: TGTGCCACCAGTGATTATCGTCGAGGAGATACGCAGTATTTT.

V is TRBV9 and J is TRBJ2-5; D might be TRBD2 (6 bases). The germline V gene encodes CDR1 SGDLS and CDR2 YYNGEE. Trimming stripped 0 bases from V and 4 bases from J, with 10 bases between. The CDR3 runs to 14 residues. The CDR3 DNA sequence: TGTGCCAGCAGCGTAGAGCTGCGGGGAGAGACCCAGTACTTC. Amino acid sequence: CASSVELRGETQYF.

The rearrangement links TRBV19 to TRBJ1-2; no clear D. Trimming removed 4 bases from V and 2 bases from J, with 11 bases in between. CDR3 size: 14 residues. Germline V gives CDR1 LNHDA, CDR2 SQIVND (reference sequence). The CDR3 loop reads CASSTRPENYGYTF. CDR3 DNA: TGTGCCAGTAGTACTAGACCGGAAAACTATGGCTACACCTTC.

V is TRBV3-1 and J is TRBJ1-1; no firm D call. Trimming stripped 1 base from V and 5 bases from J, with 14 bases between. CDR3 size: 15 residues. The germline CDR1 and CDR2 sequences are LGHDT and YNNKEL (reference sequence). This chain's CDR3 is CASSQGMFPETEAFF. The CDR3 DNA sequence: TGTGCCAGCAGCCAAGGTATGTTTCCCGAGACTGAAGCTTTCTTT.

The CDR3 DNA sequence: TGCAGCGCTGGGGACAGGGGATCATACAATGAGCAGTTCTTC. Amino acids: CSAGDRGSYNEQFF. The chain uses TRBV29-1 and TRBJ2-1; TRBD1 aligns across 10 bases. CDR1 SQVTM and CDR2 ANQGSEA come from the germline V gene. The CDR3 is made up of 14 amino acids. Trimming cost V 7 bases and J 4 bases; bases outside gene matches: 7.

V and J are TRBV25-1 and TRBJ2-7, with 9 nucleotides matching TRBD2. This CDR3 region has 16 residues. The J segment lost 0 bases and the V segment lost 3 bases, leaving 6 bases of the junction unmatched. The germline gives CDR1 MGHDK, CDR2 SYGVNS. In DNA form, the CDR3 reads TGTGCCAGCAGTGATACTAGCGGGTGGAGCTCCTACGAGCAGTACTTC. Protein product: CASSDTSGWSSYEQYF.

The J gene is TRBJ1-2, the V gene TRBV29-1; a possible D gene is TRBD1 (5 bases). This CDR3 is built from 12 residues. Germline CDR1 and CDR2: SQVTM and ANQGSEA. V gave up 5 bases and J gave up 8 bases, with 15 bases separating them. The CDR3 loop reads CSVSWGLRGYTF. The CDR3 DNA follows: TGCAGCGTTTCCTGGGGCCTCAGGGGCTACACCTTC. Supplemented by reference TRBV29-1 and TRBJ1-2, the full variable domain reads SAVISQKPSRDICQRGTSLTIQCQVDSQVTMMFWYRQQPGQSLTLIATANQGSEATYESGFVIDKFPISRPNLTFSTLTVSNMSPEDSSIYLCSVSWGLRGYTFGSGTRLTVV.

This clonotype was seen once. The V and J genes are TRBV20-1 and TRBJ2-1; D call uncertain. Germline V CDR1 and CDR2: DFQATT, SNEGSKA (reference sequence). CDR3 length equals 14 residues. V dropped 0 bases and J dropped 3 bases, with 9 bases sitting between them. The CDR3 nucleotides are TGCAGTGCTAGAGATCGATTCGTCTACAATGAGCAGTTCTTC. Protein: CSARDRFVYNEQFF.

This rearrangement joins TRBV5-4 to TRBJ2-4; no reliable D call. Germline V gene data show CDR1 as SGHNT and CDR2 as YYREEE (reference sequence). This CDR3 has 14 residues. Trimming left V 3 bases short and J 0 bases short, with 7 bases between. CDR3 in amino acids: CASSSDLAKNIQYF. The CDR3 DNA is TGTGCCAGCAGCTCAGACCTAGCCAAAAACATTCAGTACTTC.

The rearrangement uses TRBV19 and TRBJ2-3, with D hard to call. This CDR3 comprises 14 residues. Germline V gene data show CDR1 as LNHDA and CDR2 as SQIVND (reference sequence). Trimming cost V 3 bases and J 0 bases, with 7 bases left between them. CDR3 in amino acids: CASSIFSSTDTQYF. Written as DNA, the CDR3 is TGTGCCAGTAGTATTTTCTCTAGCACAGATACGCAGTATTTT.

This sequence joins TRBV27 and TRBJ2-3; D not certain. Deletions cut 2 bases from V and 5 bases from J, with 8 bases between. The CDR3 is 13 residues long. Germline V gives CDR1 MNHEY, CDR2 SMNVEV (reference sequence). The CDR3 reads CASSLRTQDTQYF. The CDR3 nucleotides read TGTGCCAGCAGTTTAAGGACCCAAGATACGCAGTATTTT.

This clonotype was found once. J is TRBJ2-5 and V is TRBV24-1, with D possibly TRBD2 on 5 matching bases. Trimming shortened V by 0 bases and J by 2 bases, and 9 bases separated the two germline ends. Looked up from germline, CDR1 is KGHDR and CDR2 is SFDVKD. The CDR3 runs to 15 residues. The CDR3 sequence is CATSDLRGLQETQYF. The CDR3 DNA sequence: TGTGCCACCAGTGATTTGCGGGGTTTACAAGAGACCCAGTACTTC.

The V and J genes are TRBV12-3 or TRBV12-4 and TRBJ2-5; unclear D gene. The V end was cut by 6 bases, the J end by 6 bases, with 11 bases between. This CDR3 region has 12 residues. The CDR3: CASRNNDQTQYF. The CDR3 DNA reads TGTGCCAGCAGAAACAACGACCAGACCCAGTACTTC.

V and J are TRBV29-1 and TRBJ2-1; no firm D call. The CDR3 consists of 13 residues. Deletions cut 8 bases from V and 0 bases from J, with 11 bases between. Germline CDR1 reads SQVTM; CDR2 reads ANQGSEA. As DNA, the CDR3 is TGCAGCTTGGGCTCCAGCTCCTACAATGAGCAGTTCTTC. It is translated as CSLGSSSYNEQFF.

The V and J genes are TRBV23-1 and TRBJ2-4; a possible D gene is TRBD2 (5 bases). TRBV23-1 is an ORF, and what it does is uncertain. V was cut by 2 bases and J by 6 bases, with 11 bases left in between. The CDR3 loop spans 14 amino acids. CDR3 sequence (DNA): TGCGCCAGCAGTCAAGCTATACGGGGAAACATTCAGTACTTC. Its translation: CASSQAIRGNIQYF.

The V call is TRBV7-2, the J call TRBJ2-1, with 7 bases identical to TRBD2. The V and J ends lost 3 bases and 8 bases, in that order; junction bases with no gene match: 10. The CDR3 is 15 residues long. CDR1 is SGHTA, CDR2 FQGNSA, per germline. CDR3 sequence reads: CASSFVWGGRDEQFF. In DNA form, the CDR3 reads TGTGCCAGCAGCTTCGTATGGGGAGGGCGAGATGAGCAGTTCTTC.

A single count supports this clonotype. The chain combines TRBV19 with TRBJ2-4; either TRBD1 or TRBD2 may supply D (5 bases each). The ends were cut back, 5 bases at V and 9 bases at J, with 20 bases in the middle. Looked up from germline, CDR1 is LNHDA and CDR2 is SQIVND (reference sequence). This CDR3 has 15 residues. The CDR3 sequence is CASSPWDRQIGIQYF. For the CDR3, the DNA is TGTGCCAGTAGTCCCTGGGACCGACAGATTGGCATTCAGTACTTC. The variable domain in full, with the rest retrieved from reference TRBV19 and TRBJ2-4, is DGGITQSPKYLFRKEGQNVTLSCEQNLNHDAMYWYRQDPGQGLRLIYYSQIVNDFQKGDIAEGYSVSREKKESFPLTVTSAQKNPTAFYLCASSPWDRQIGIQYFGAGTRLSVL.

The sample holds one count of this clonotype. V gene TRBV29-1 combines with J gene TRBJ2-5; TRBD1 aligns across 7 bases. Trimming removed 8 bases from V and 8 bases from J; junction bases left unmatched: 8. Looked up from germline, CDR1 is SQVTM and CDR2 is ANQGSEA. This CDR3 spans 11 amino acids. Here the CDR3 DNA reads TGCAGCTATATTACAGGGGAAACCCAGTACTTC. It encodes CSYITGETQYF.